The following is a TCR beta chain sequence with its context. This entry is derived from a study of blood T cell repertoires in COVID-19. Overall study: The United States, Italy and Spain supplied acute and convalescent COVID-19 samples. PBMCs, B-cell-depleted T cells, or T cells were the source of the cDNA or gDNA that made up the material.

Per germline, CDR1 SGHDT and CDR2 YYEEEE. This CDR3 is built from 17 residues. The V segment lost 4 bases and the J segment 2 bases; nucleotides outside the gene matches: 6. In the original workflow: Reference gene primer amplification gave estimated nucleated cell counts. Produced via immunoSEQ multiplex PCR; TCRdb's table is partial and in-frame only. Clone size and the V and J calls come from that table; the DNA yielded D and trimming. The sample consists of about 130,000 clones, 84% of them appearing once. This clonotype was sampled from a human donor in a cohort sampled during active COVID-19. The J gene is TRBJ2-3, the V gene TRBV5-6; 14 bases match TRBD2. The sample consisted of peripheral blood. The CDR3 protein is CASSLGLAGGTTDTQYF. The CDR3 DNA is TGTGCCAGCAGCCTAGGACTAGCGGGGGGAACCACAGATACGCAGTATTTT.